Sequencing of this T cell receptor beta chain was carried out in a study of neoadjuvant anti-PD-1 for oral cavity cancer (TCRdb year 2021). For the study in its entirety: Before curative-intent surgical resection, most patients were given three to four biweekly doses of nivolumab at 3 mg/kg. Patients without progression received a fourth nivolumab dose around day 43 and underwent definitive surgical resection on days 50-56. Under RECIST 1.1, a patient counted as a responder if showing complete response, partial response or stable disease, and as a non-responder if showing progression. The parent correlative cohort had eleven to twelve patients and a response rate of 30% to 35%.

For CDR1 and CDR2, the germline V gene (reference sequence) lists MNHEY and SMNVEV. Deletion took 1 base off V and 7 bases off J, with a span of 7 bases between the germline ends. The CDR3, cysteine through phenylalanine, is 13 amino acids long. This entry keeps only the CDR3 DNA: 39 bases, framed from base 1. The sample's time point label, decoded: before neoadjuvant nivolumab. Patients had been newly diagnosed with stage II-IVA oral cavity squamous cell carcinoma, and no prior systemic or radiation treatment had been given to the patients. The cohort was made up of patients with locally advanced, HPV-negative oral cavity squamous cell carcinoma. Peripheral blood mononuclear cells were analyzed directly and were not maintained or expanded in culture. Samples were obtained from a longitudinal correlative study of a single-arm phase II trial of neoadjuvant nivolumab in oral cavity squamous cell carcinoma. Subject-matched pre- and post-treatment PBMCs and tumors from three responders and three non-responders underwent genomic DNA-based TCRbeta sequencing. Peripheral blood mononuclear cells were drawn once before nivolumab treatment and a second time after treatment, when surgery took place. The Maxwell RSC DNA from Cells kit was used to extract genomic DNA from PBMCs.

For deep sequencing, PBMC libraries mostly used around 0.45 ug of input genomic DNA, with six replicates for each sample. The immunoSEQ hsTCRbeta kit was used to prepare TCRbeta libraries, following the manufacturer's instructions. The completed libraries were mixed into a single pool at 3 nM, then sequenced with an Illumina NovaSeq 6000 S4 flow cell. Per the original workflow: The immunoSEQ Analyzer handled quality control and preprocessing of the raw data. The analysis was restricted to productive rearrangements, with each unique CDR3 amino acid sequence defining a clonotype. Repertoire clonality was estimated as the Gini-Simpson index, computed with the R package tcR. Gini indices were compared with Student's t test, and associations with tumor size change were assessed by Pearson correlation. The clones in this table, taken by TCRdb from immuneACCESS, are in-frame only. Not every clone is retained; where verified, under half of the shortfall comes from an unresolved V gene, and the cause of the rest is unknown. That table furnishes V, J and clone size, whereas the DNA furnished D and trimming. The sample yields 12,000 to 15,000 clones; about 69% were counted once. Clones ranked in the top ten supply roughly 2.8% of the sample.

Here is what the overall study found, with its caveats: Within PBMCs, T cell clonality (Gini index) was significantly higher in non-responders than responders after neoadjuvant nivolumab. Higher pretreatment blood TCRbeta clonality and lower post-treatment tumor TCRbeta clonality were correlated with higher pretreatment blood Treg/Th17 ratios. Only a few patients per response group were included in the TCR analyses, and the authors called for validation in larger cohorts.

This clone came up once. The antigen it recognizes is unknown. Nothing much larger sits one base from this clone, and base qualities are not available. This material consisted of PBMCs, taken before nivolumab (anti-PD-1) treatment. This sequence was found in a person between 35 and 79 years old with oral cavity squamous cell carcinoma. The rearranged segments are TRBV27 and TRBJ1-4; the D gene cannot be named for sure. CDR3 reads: CASSLWDGEKLFF. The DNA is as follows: TGTGCCAGCAGTTTATGGGATGGTGAAAAACTGTTTTTT.